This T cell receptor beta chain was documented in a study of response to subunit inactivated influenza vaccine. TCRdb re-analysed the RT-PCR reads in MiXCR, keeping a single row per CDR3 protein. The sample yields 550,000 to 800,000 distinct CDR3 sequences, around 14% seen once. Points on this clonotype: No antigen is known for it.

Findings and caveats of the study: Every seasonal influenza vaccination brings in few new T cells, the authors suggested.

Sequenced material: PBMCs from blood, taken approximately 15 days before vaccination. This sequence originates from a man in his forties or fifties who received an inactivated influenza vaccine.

The CDR3 region has the DNA TGTGCCAGCTACCCTACGGGGGGGCCGATCTACAATGAGCAGTTCTTC. Amino acid sequence: CASYPTGGPIYNEQFF. The chain has TRBV6-2 or TRBV6-3 and TRBJ2-1, with TRBD2 matching over 8 bases. The junction had 12 bases not matched to a gene; V was cut back by 8 bases and J by 3 bases. Germline V CDR1 and CDR2: MNHEY, SVGEGT. The CDR3 has 16 residues.